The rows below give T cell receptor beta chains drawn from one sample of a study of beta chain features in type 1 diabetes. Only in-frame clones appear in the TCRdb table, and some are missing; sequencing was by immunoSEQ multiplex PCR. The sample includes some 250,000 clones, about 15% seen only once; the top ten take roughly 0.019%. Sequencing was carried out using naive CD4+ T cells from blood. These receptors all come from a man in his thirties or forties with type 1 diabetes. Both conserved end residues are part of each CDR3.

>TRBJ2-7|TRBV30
CAWSARGYEQYF
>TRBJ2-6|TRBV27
CASSFPGAGANVLTF
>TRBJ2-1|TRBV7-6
CASSYGTSYNEQFF
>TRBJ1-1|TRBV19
CASSISGMETRTEAFF
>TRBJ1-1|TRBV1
CTSSRLTGTVNTEAFF
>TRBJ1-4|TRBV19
CASRRMHGTNEKLFF
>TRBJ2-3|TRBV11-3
CASSLEERGTDTQYF
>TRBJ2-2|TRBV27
CASRDTNTGELFF
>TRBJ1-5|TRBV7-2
CASSLAEGSNQPQHF
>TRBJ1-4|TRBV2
CASSELAATNEKLFF
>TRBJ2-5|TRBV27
CASSLSGGSSETQYF
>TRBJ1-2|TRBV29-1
CSVDGAPYGYTF
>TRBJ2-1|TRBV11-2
CASSLRSGGTYNEQFF
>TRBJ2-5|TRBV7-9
CASSSGTGPGTQYF
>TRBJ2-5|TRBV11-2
CASSSPGIQETQYF
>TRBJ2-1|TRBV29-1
CSVTLRGSGVNEQFF
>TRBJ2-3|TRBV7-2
CASSPFAGVADTQYF
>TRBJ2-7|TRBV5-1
CASSFNAGSYEQYF
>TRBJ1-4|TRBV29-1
CSVSVGAKLFF
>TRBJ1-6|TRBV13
CASSSQRGSPLHF
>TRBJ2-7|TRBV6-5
CASSEWAEQYF
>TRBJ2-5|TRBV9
CASSPRRIQGKETQYF
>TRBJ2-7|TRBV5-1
CASSLTSGGSYEQYF
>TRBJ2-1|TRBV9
CASSVASRINEQFF
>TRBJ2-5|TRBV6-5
CASSLLGTQYF